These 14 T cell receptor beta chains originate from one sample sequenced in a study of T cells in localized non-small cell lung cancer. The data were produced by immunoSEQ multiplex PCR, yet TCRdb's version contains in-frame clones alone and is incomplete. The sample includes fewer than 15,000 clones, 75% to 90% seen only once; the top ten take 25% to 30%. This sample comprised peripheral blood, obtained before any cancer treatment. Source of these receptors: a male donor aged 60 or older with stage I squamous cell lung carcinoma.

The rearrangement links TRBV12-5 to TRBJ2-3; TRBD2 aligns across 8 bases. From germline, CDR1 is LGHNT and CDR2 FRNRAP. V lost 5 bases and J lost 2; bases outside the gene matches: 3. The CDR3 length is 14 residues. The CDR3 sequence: CASGRGGYTDTQYF. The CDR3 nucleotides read TGTGCTAGTGGTCGGGGGGGCTACACAGATACGCAGTATTTT.

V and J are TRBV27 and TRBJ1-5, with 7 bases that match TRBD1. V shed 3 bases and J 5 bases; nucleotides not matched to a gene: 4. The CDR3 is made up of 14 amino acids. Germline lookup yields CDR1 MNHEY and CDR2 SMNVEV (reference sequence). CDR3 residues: CASSFFRGDQPQHF. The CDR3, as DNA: TGTGCCAGCAGTTTTTTCAGGGGGGATCAGCCCCAGCATTTT.

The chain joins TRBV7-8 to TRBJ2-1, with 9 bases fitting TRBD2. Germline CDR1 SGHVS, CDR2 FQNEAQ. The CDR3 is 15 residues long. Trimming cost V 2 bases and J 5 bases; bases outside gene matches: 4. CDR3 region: CASSLRPSGDNEQFF. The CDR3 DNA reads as TGTGCCAGCAGCTTAAGGCCTAGCGGGGACAATGAGCAGTTCTTC. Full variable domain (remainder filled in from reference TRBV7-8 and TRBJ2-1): GAGVSQSPRYKVAKRGQDVALRCDPISGHVSLFWYQQALGQGPEFLTYFQNEAQLDKSGLPSDRFFAERPEGSVSTLKIQRTQQEDSAVYLCASSLRPSGDNEQFFGPGTRLTVL.

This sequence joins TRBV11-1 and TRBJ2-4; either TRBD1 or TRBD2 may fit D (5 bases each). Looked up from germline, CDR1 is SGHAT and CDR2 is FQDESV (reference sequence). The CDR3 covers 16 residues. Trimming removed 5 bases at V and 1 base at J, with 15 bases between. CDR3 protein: CASSGRDAGAKNIQYF. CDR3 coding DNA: TGTGCCAGCAGCGGTCGGGACGCCGGGGCCAAAAACATTCAGTACTTC.

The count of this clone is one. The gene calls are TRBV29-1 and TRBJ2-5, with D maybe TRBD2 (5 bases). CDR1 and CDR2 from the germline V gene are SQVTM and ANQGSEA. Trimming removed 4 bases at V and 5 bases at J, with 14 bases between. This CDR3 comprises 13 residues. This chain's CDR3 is CSVASARGETQYF. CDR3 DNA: TGCAGCGTTGCTTCAGCTAGAGGGGAGACCCAGTACTTC.

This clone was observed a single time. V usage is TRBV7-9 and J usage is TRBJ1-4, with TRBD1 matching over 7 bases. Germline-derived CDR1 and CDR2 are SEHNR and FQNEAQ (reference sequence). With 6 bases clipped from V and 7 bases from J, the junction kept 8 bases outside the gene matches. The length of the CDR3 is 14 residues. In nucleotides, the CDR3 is TGTGCCAGCAGATTGACAGGGATGGCTGAAAAACTGTTTTTT. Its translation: CASRLTGMAEKLFF. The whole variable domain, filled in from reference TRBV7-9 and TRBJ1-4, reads DTGVSQNPRHKITKRGQNVTFRCDPISEHNRLYWYRQTLGQGPEFLTYFQNEAQLEKSRLLSDRFSAERPKGSFSTLEIQRTEQGDSAMYLCASRLTGMAEKLFFGSGTQLSVL.

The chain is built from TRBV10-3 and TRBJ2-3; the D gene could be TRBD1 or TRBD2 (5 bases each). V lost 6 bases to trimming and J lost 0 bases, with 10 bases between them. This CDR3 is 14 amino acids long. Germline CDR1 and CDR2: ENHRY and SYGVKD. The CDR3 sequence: CAIRGTVSTDTQYF. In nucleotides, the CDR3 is TGTGCCATCAGGGGGACCGTGAGCACAGATACGCAGTATTTT.

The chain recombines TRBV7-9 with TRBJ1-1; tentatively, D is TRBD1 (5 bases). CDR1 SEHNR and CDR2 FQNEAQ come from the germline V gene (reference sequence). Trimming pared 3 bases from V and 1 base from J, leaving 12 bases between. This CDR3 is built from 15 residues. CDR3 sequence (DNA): TGTGCCAGCAGCTTGAGTAGGGGCTCGAACACTGAAGCTTTCTTT. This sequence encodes CASSLSRGSNTEAFF.

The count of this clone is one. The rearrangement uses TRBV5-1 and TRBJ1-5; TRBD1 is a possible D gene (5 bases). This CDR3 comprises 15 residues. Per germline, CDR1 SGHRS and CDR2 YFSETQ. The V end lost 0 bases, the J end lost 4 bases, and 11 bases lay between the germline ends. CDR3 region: CASSLAPGLNQPQHF. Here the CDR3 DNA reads TGCGCCAGCAGCTTGGCCCCGGGGCTAAATCAGCCCCAGCATTTT.

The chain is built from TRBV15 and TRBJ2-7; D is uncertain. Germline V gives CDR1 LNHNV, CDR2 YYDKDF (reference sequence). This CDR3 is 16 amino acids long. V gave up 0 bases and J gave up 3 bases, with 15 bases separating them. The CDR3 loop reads CATSRDVADPLYEQYF. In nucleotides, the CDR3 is TGTGCCACCAGCAGAGATGTGGCAGACCCCCTCTACGAGCAGTACTTC.

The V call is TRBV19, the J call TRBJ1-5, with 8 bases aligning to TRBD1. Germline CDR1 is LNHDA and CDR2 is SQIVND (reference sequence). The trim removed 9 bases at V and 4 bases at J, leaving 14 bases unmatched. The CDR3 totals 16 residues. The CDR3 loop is CASKTADRVRNQPQHF. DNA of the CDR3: TGTGCCAGCAAAACCGCGGACAGGGTCAGGAATCAGCCCCAGCATTTT.

CDR3 residues: CASTTSGRGNEQFF. The CDR3 bases are TGTGCCAGCACTACTAGCGGGAGAGGAAATGAGCAGTTCTTC. This sequence joins TRBV28 and TRBJ2-1; TRBD2 agrees at 11 bases. Germline lookup yields CDR1 MDHEN and CDR2 SYDVKM. The junction had 6 bases not matched to a gene; V was cut back by 7 bases and J by 7 bases. The CDR3 loop spans 14 amino acids.

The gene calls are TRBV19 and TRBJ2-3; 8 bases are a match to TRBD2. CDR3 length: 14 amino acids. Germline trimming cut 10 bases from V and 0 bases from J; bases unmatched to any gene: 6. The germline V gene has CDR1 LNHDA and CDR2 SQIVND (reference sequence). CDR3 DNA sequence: TGTGCCACCCGGGCTAGCGGGAGCACAGATACGCAGTATTTT. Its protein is CATRASGSTDTQYF.

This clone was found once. CDR3 loop: CASSLAVLSGANVLTF. The CDR3 coding sequence is TGTGCCAGCAGCTTGGCCGTCTTGTCTGGGGCCAACGTCCTGACTTTC. The chain recombines TRBV5-8 with TRBJ2-6; D ambiguous. The CDR3 covers 16 residues. CDR1 and CDR2 (germline): SGHTS, YDEGEE. Trimming took off 0 bases at V and 1 base at J, with 8 bases between the two ends.